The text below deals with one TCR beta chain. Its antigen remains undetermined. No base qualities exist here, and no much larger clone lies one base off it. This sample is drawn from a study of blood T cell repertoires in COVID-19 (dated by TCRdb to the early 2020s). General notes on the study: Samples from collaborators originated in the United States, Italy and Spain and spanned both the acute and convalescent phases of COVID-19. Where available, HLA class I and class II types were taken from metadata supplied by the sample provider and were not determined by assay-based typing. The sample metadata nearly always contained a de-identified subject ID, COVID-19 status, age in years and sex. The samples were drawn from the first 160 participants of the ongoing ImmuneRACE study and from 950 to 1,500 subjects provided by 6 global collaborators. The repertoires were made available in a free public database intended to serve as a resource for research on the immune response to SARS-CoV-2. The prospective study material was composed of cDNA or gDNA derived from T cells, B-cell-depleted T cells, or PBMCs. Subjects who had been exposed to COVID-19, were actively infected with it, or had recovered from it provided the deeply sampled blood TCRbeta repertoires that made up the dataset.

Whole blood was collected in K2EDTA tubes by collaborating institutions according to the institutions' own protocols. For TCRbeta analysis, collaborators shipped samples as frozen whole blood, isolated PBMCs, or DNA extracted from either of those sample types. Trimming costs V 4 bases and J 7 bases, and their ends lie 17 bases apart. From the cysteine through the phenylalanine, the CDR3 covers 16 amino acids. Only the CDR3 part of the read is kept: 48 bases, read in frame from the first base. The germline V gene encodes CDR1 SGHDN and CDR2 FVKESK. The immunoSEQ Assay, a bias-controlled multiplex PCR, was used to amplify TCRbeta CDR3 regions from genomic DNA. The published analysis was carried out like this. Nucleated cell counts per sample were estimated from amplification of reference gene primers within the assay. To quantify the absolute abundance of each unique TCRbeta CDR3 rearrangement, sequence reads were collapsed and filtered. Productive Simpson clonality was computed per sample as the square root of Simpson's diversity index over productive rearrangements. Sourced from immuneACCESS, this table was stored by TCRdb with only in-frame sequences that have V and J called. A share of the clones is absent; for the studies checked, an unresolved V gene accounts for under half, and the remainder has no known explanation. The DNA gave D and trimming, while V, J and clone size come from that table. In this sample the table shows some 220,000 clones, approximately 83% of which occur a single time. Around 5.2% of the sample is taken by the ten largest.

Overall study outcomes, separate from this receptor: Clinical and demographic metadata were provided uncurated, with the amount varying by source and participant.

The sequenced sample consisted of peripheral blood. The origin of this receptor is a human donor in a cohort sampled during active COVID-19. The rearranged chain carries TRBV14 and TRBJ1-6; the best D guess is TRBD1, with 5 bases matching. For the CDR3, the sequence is CASSLRQGGGNSPLHF. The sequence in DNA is TGTGCCAGCAGCCTACGACAAGGCGGGGGGAATTCACCCCTCCACTTT.